This T cell receptor (beta chain) was sequenced for a study of blood T cell repertoires in COVID-19. Study information: COVID-19 samples collected from the United States, Italy and Spain covered acute and convalescent phases. From T cells, B-cell-depleted T cells, or PBMCs came the material, which was cDNA or gDNA.

Trimming removed 5 bases at V and 8 bases at J, with 6 bases between. The CDR3 runs 10 residues. CDR1 and CDR2 (germline): MDHEN, SYDVKM. Methods used by the authors: Estimated nucleated cell counts came from reference gene primer amplification. Clones were sequenced by immunoSEQ multiplex PCR, and TCRdb holds only the in-frame ones, with some missing. The DNA was the basis for D and trimming; V, J and clone size are from that table. The table has 100,000 or so clones, more than 70% seen once; the top ten hold nearly 20%. The chain joins TRBV28 to TRBJ1-2; D remains unclear. The sample comprised peripheral blood. The clonotype originates from a human donor in a cohort sampled during active COVID-19. The CDR3 DNA reads TGTGCCAGCAGTCGGGAGGGCTACACCTTC. This gives the protein CASSREGYTF.